This T cell receptor beta chain was sequenced in a study of T cells in Graves' hyperthyroidism and ophthalmopathy. Amplified regions were TCR beta CDR3 sequences from RNA transcripts. HTBI primers were employed in a first-round RT-PCR of the TCR CDR3. TCRdb fed the multiplex PCR reads into MiXCR, producing one record per CDR3 protein. The top ten hold approximately 30% of the sample, which has about 500,000 distinct CDR3 sequences, 15% to 20% seen once. About this clonotype itself: The junction does not match germline at one end; this may be a read error.

Every diagnosis used clinical symptoms, serum thyroxine and TRAb, thyroid ultrasound and orbital computed tomography. Fresh 10 ml peripheral blood yielded PBMCs. The CDR3 sequence is 16 residues long. From germline, CDR1 is DFQATT and CDR2 SNEGSKA (reference sequence). This chain connects TRBV20-1 to TRBJ2-1; TRBD2 matches 9 bases. The clonotype comes from a woman aged 30 to 39 with Graves' ophthalmopathy. Sequenced material: blood. The CDR3 sequence: CSESGRRGGGENGQFF. The CDR3 nucleotides read TGCAGTGAAAGCGGGAGGAGAGGGGGGGGGGAGAATGGGCAGTTCTTC.